Each of the 10 T cell receptor beta chains below was sequenced from the same sample in a study of blood T cell repertoires in COVID-19. The method was immunoSEQ multiplex PCR; TCRdb's version includes in-frame clones alone and lacks a portion of them. The sample lists more than 300,000 clones; 85% to 90% were seen once. Sequenced: peripheral blood. The source of these receptors is a woman aged 50 to 65 with COVID-19, enrolled during active disease.

V gene TRBV10-2 combines with J gene TRBJ2-2; D not certain. Trimming cost V 3 bases and J 6 bases, with 8 bases left between them. The CDR3 has 13 residues. Germline V gene sequence: CDR1 WSHSY, CDR2 SAAADI. The CDR3 nucleotides read TGCGCCAGCAGTGAACAGATCCCCGGGGAGCTGTTTTTT. Protein product: CASSEQIPGELFF.

The V and J genes are TRBV21-1 and TRBJ1-2; the DNA was not compared with TRBD1, the D call given in the table. TRBV21-1 is noted as a pseudogene. The length of the CDR3 is 16 residues. The CDR3 is CASRRGTGVEWYGYTF. The CDR3 DNA sequence: TGTGCCAGCCGACGGGGGACAGGAGTTGAGTGGTATGGCTACACCTTC.

This rearrangement joins TRBV18 to TRBJ2-2; TRBD2 aligns across 13 bases. The V segment lost 3 bases and the J segment 4 bases; nucleotides outside the gene matches: 2. The CDR3 runs to 16 residues. In germline, CDR1 is KGHSH, CDR2 LQKENI. CDR3 DNA sequence: TGTGCCAGCTCACCGGGACTAGCGGGATCCACCGGGGAGCTGTTTTTT. Residues: CASSPGLAGSTGELFF.

In its sample, this clone was seen once. The rearrangement joins TRBV19 to TRBJ1-1, with TRBD1 as a possible D gene (5 bases). Trimming cost V 6 bases and J 1 base, with 15 bases left between them. CDR1 is LNHDA, CDR2 SQIVND, per germline (reference sequence). The CDR3 extends over 15 amino acids. The CDR3 nucleotides read TGTGCCAGTAGACCGCGGGGCTGGGGGAACACTGAAGCTTTCTTT. Protein: CASRPRGWGNTEAFF.

The chain joins TRBV19 to TRBJ1-2, with D possibly TRBD1 on 6 matching bases. CDR1 is LNHDA and CDR2 is SQIVND in the germline V gene (reference sequence). The CDR3 has 14 residues. V was trimmed by 1 base and J by 5 bases, leaving 11 bases between them. This CDR3 reads CASSIAQGPYGYTF. As DNA, the CDR3 is TGTGCCAGTAGTATAGCCCAGGGGCCGTATGGCTACACCTTC.

V and J are TRBV3-1 (or the pseudogene TRBV3-2) and TRBJ1-2; D possibly corresponds to TRBD1 (6 bases). The CDR3 sequence is 17 residues long. V gave up 5 bases and J gave up 7 bases, with 26 bases separating them. CDR1 and CDR2 from the germline V gene are LGHDT and YNNKEL (reference sequence). CDR3 nucleotides: TGTGCCAGCAGCACCATTACTAGACAGGTCGAGTCGGGTGGCTACACCTTC. Protein product: CASSTITRQVESGGYTF.

The rearrangement joins TRBV5-1 to TRBJ2-7; D call uncertain. V was shortened by 0 bases and J by 2 bases, with 9 bases between the two germline ends. CDR3 length equals 14 residues. Germline V gene lookup returns CDR1 SGHRS and CDR2 YFSETQ. The CDR3 spells CASSLAVRTYEQYF. CDR3 sequence (DNA): TGCGCCAGCAGCTTGGCTGTCAGGACCTACGAGCAGTACTTC.

V usage is TRBV5-4 and J usage is TRBJ1-1; 9 bases fit TRBD1. The V gene's germline CDR1 is SGHNT and CDR2 YYREEE (reference sequence). CDR3 size: 15 residues. V shed 5 bases and J 0 bases; nucleotides not matched to a gene: 5. The CDR3 here is CASSYRTGVNTEAFF. The CDR3 coding sequence is TGTGCCAGCAGTTACCGGACAGGGGTGAACACTGAAGCTTTCTTT.

This chain uses TRBV6-6 with TRBJ1-2; D uncertain. Per germline, CDR1 MNHNY and CDR2 SVGAGI (reference sequence). CDR3 length: 13 residues. Trimming removed 0 bases at V and 4 bases at J, with 6 bases between. This CDR3 is CASSYSGVYGYTF. CDR3 nucleotide sequence: TGTGCCAGCAGTTACTCGGGAGTCTATGGCTACACCTTC.

The rearrangement links TRBV3-1 (or the pseudogene TRBV3-2) to TRBJ2-1; D is possibly TRBD1 (5 bases). Between the trimmed V and J ends, which lost 1 base and 5 bases, there was a span of 12 bases. Germline lookup yields CDR1 LGHDT and CDR2 YNNKEL (reference sequence). CDR3 length equals 15 residues. The CDR3 nucleotides are TGTGCCAGCAGCCAAGTAGTTCAGGGCGACAATGAGCAGTTCTTC. Protein product: CASSQVVQGDNEQFF.